These 23 T cell receptor beta chains originate from one sample sequenced in a study of cytomegalovirus exposure and HLA in healthy donors. In the PCR, 60 Vbeta and 13 Jbeta primers were used. Sequencing used immunoSEQ multiplex PCR; TCRdb keeps in-frame clones, though not all of them. In total, the table holds some 130,000 clones. Sample: PBMCs. The source of these receptors is a woman between 40 and 50 years old in good health and CMV-seropositive.

The V call is TRBV7-9, the J call TRBJ2-7; D uncertain. From germline, CDR1 is SEHNR and CDR2 FQNEAQ (reference sequence). V was cut by 2 bases and J by 6 bases, with 8 bases left in between. The length of the CDR3 is 12 residues. CDR3 DNA: TGTGCCAGCAGCTTATCCCCAGGCGAGCAGTACTTC. This codes for CASSLSPGEQYF.

The chain employs TRBV4-1 and TRBJ2-1, with D tentatively TRBD2 (5 bases). This CDR3 has 21 amino acids. Germline CDR1 and CDR2: MGHRA and YSYEKL. V lost 2 bases and J 0 bases, leaving 26 bases between the germline ends. The chain's CDR3 is CASSQTIALVSGRSSYNEQFF. In DNA form, the CDR3 reads TGCGCCAGCAGCCAAACAATCGCTCTGGTGAGCGGCCGGAGCTCCTACAATGAGCAGTTCTTC.

V usage is TRBV11-3 and J usage is TRBJ2-1; 10 bases map to TRBD2. V shed 4 bases, J shed 5 bases, and the junction held 8 bases outside the gene matches. Germline V gene sequence: CDR1 SGHNT, CDR2 YENEEA. The CDR3 length is 16 residues. DNA of the CDR3: TGTGCCAGCAGCTCCAGGGCTAGCGGGAGCCACAATGAGCAGTTCTTC. It yields the protein CASSSRASGSHNEQFF.

This sequence joins TRBV7-2 and TRBJ2-5; D is perhaps TRBD1 (5 bases). The closer fit of TRBJ2-7 to the DNA end suggests the J call may be wrong. The CDR3 contains 12 residues. The V gene's germline CDR1 is SGHTA and CDR2 FQGNSA. In DNA form, the CDR3 reads TGTGCCAGCAGCGAAGGGGCAAACGAGCAGTACTTC. The encoded protein is CASSEGANEQYF.

The V call is TRBV19, the J call TRBJ1-5; 11 nucleotides agree with TRBD1. The CDR3 runs 16 residues. The germline gives CDR1 LNHDA, CDR2 SQIVND (reference sequence). With 4 bases clipped from V and 8 bases from J, the junction kept 10 bases outside the gene matches. In DNA form, the CDR3 reads TGTGCCAGTAGTACTCCCGGGACAGGGGGTGAGGAGCCCCAGCATTTT. The encoded protein is CASSTPGTGGEEPQHF.

The chain is built from TRBV18 and TRBJ2-7, with 7 bases lining up with TRBD1. Losses at the gene ends were 4 bases for V and 7 bases for J; bases not matched to a gene: 7. CDR3 length: 13 residues. The germline gives CDR1 KGHSH, CDR2 LQKENI. CDR3 nucleotides: TGTGCCAGCTCACGCGACAGGGTGATGGAGCAGTACTTC. It translates to CASSRDRVMEQYF.

V usage is TRBV4-1 and J usage is TRBJ2-7, with TRBD2 identical over 12 bases. V dropped 5 bases and J dropped 6; count of bases not matched to a gene: 8. Germline-derived CDR1 and CDR2 are MGHRA and YSYEKL. The CDR3 spans 15 residues. CDR3 loop: CASSAGTSGFGEQYF. The CDR3 region has the DNA TGCGCCAGCAGCGCCGGGACTAGCGGGTTTGGCGAGCAGTACTTC.

V and J are TRBV9 and TRBJ2-2; TRBD2 might be the D (6 bases). V dropped 0 bases and J dropped 6 bases, with 6 bases sitting between them. This CDR3 is 13 amino acids long. The germline gives CDR1 SGDLS, CDR2 YYNGEE. CDR3 DNA: TGTGCCAGCAGCGTAGGGGGGGCCGGGGAGCTGTTTTTT. Translation gives CASSVGGAGELFF.

This chain joins TRBV4-1 and TRBJ1-5; D remains unclear. V lost 4 bases and J 9 bases, leaving 16 bases between the germline ends. Germline CDR1 is MGHRA and CDR2 is YSYEKL. The CDR3 has 14 amino acids. CDR3 amino acids: CASSPSRTRRPQHF. The CDR3 bases are TGCGCCAGCAGCCCCTCCAGGACTAGGCGGCCCCAGCATTTT.

The CDR3 loop is CASTLTGLSNQPQHF. Here the CDR3 DNA reads TGTGCCAGCACCCTGACAGGGCTTAGCAATCAGCCCCAGCATTTT. This sequence joins TRBV11-2 and TRBJ1-5, with 7 bases aligning to TRBD1. The length of the CDR3 is 15 residues. Germline trimming cut 7 bases from V and 0 bases from J; bases unmatched to any gene: 6. Germline lookup yields CDR1 SGHAT and CDR2 FQNNGV.

V is TRBV4-2 and J is TRBJ1-2; D possibly corresponds to TRBD1 (5 bases). Germline V gene data show CDR1 as LGHNA and CDR2 as YNFKEQ. CDR3 length: 16 amino acids. The ends were cut back, 0 bases at V and 4 bases at J, with 15 bases in the middle. As DNA, the CDR3 is TGTGCCAGCAGCCAAGATGGAGGAGGGACCAGCTATGGCTACACCTTC. It is translated as CASSQDGGGTSYGYTF.

The rearrangement uses TRBV28 and TRBJ1-2, with D tentatively TRBD1 (5 bases). V was cut by 3 bases and J by 2 bases, with 7 bases left in between. This CDR3 contains 13 residues. CDR1 and CDR2 from the germline V gene are MDHEN and SYDVKM. The CDR3 nucleotides are TGTGCCAGCAGTTTTAGGGGAAACTATGGCTACACCTTC. Translating it yields CASSFRGNYGYTF.

The J gene is TRBJ2-1, the V gene TRBV7-9; 11 bases fit TRBD2. The CDR3 length is 14 residues. CDR1 and CDR2 (germline): SEHNR, FQNEAQ (reference sequence). The V and J ends lost 8 bases and 4 bases, in that order; junction bases with no gene match: 4. The chain's CDR3 is CASGGLAVYNEQFF. CDR3 DNA sequence: TGTGCCAGCGGGGGACTAGCGGTATACAATGAGCAGTTCTTC. Full variable domain (outside the CDR3, taken from reference TRBV7-9 and TRBJ2-1): DTGVSQNPRHKITKRGQNVTFRCDPISEHNRLYWYRQTLGQGPEFLTYFQNEAQLEKSRLLSDRFSAERPKGSFSTLEIQRTEQGDSAMYLCASGGLAVYNEQFFGPGTRLTVL.

The gene calls are TRBV7-9 and TRBJ1-1; 7 bases line up with TRBD1. This CDR3 region has 13 residues. Unmatched junction bases numbered 7, after V lost 8 bases and J lost 4 bases. Germline CDR1 and CDR2: SEHNR and FQNEAQ (reference sequence). This chain's CDR3 is CASRMGTATEAFF. In DNA, the CDR3 is TGTGCCAGCCGAATGGGGACAGCCACTGAAGCTTTCTTT.

The rearrangement uses TRBV7-2 and TRBJ2-7; TRBD2 matches at 7 bases. CDR1 is SGHTA, CDR2 FQGNSA, per germline. CDR3 size: 13 residues. J was trimmed by 2 bases and V by 2 bases; bases with no gene match: 0. This CDR3 is CASSLLAAYEQYF. CDR3 DNA sequence: TGTGCCAGCAGCTTACTAGCGGCCTACGAGCAGTACTTC.

J is TRBJ1-3 and V is TRBV18; D is unresolved. Per germline, CDR1 KGHSH and CDR2 LQKENI. Trimming shortened V by 3 bases and J by 0 bases, and 6 bases separated the two germline ends. The CDR3 is made up of 14 amino acids. CDR3: CASSPPNSGNTIYF. DNA of the CDR3: TGTGCCAGCTCACCCCCCAACTCTGGAAACACCATATATTTT.

The genes are TRBV2 and TRBJ2-2; 8 positions agree with TRBD2. The J segment lost 6 bases and the V segment lost 6 bases, leaving 6 bases of the junction unmatched. The CDR3 length is 14 residues. Germline CDR1 reads SNHLY; CDR2 reads FYNNEI. This chain's CDR3 is CASRDQAGAGELFF. The CDR3 DNA follows: TGTGCCAGCAGAGACCAAGCGGGGGCCGGGGAGCTGTTTTTT.

The chain employs TRBV7-6 and TRBJ1-4; D is perhaps TRBD1 (5 bases). V was pared by 8 bases and J by 5 bases, with 15 bases between. The CDR3 runs to 14 residues. Looked up from germline, CDR1 is SGHVS and CDR2 is FNYEAQ. CDR3 in amino acids: CASATGRTNEKLFF. The CDR3 DNA sequence: TGTGCCAGCGCTACCGGGCGGACAAATGAAAAACTGTTTTTT.

The chain couples TRBV27 to TRBJ2-5; 9 nucleotides match TRBD1. The J call is doubtful: the DNA matches TRBJ2-7 better. The CDR3 runs 15 residues. CDR1 is MNHEY, CDR2 SMNVEV, per germline (reference sequence). The DNA for the CDR3 is TGTGCCAGCAGTTCCCTCGGACAGGGGTCCTACGAGCAGTACTTC. Translated, it gives CASSSLGQGSYEQYF.

The V gene is TRBV19, the J gene TRBJ1-2; D is possibly TRBD1 (5 bases). V was trimmed by 1 base and J by 7 bases, leaving 13 bases between them. Germline-derived CDR1 and CDR2 are LNHDA and SQIVND (reference sequence). There are 14 residues in the CDR3. CDR3 DNA: TGTGCCAGTAGTATAGGGGCTGGGGCGCGTGGCTACACCTTC. This sequence encodes CASSIGAGARGYTF.

The V gene is TRBV7-9, the J gene TRBJ1-5; D call uncertain. CDR1 SEHNR and CDR2 FQNEAQ come from the germline V gene (reference sequence). CDR3 length: 12 amino acids. The ends were cut back, 0 bases at V and 7 bases at J, with 4 bases in the middle. The CDR3 protein is CASSLAAQPQHF. The CDR3 bases are TGTGCCAGCAGCTTAGCGGCACAGCCCCAGCATTTT.

The rearrangement uses TRBV9 and TRBJ2-1; 9 bases match TRBD2. The CDR3 spans 17 residues. CDR1 and CDR2 (germline): SGDLS, YYNGEE. V dropped 0 bases and J dropped 1; count of bases not matched to a gene: 5. The CDR3 DNA sequence: TGTGCCAGCAGCGTAGCTGCGGGAGGGAGTTCCTACAATGAGCAGTTCTTC. This encodes CASSVAAGGSSYNEQFF.

The rearrangement joins TRBV11-1 to TRBJ2-3; 9 bases are a match to TRBD2. CDR3 length: 15 amino acids. Trimming cost V 6 bases and J 2 bases; bases outside gene matches: 6. Germline loops: CDR1 SGHAT, CDR2 FQDESV (reference sequence). The CDR3 region has the DNA TGTGCCAGCAGGCGGGGGGGGGCAGACACAGATACGCAGTATTTT. The encoded protein is CASRRGGADTDTQYF. The whole variable domain, remainder taken from reference TRBV11-1 and TRBJ2-3, is EAEVAQSPRYKITEKSQAVAFWCDPISGHATLYWYRQILGQGPELLVQFQDESVVDDSQLPKDRFSAERLKGVDSTLKIQPAELGDSAMYLCASRRGGADTDTQYFGPGTRLTVL.